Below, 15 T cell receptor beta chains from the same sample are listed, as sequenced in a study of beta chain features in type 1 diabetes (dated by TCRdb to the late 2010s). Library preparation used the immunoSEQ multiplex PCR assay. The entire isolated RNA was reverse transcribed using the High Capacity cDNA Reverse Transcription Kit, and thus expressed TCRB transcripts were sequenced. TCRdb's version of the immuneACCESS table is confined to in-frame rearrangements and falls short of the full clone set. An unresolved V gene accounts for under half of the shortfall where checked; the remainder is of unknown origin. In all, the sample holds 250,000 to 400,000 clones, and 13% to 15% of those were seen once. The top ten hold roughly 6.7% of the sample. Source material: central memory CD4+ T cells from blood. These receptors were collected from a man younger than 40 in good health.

The CDR3 is CASSFGGGGPINEQFF. CDR3 nucleotide sequence: TGTGCCAGCAGCTTCGGAGGAGGAGGGCCTATCAATGAGCAGTTCTTC. The chain has TRBV5-4 and TRBJ2-1; TRBD2 might be the D (6 bases). Germline V gene data show CDR1 as SGHNT and CDR2 as YYREEE (reference sequence). This CDR3 contains 16 residues. V gave up 2 bases and J gave up 6 bases, with 18 bases separating them. Combining the CDR3 with reference TRBV5-4 and TRBJ2-1 gives the whole variable domain ETGVTQSPTHLIKTRGQQVTLRCSSQSGHNTVSWYQQALGQGPQFIFQYYREEENGRGNFPPRFSGLQFPNYSSELNVNALELDDSALYLCASSFGGGGPINEQFFGPGTRLTVL.

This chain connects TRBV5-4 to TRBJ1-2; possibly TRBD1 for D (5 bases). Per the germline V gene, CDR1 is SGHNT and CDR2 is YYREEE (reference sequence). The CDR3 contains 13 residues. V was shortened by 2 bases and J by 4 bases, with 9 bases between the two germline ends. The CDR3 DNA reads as TGTGCCAGCAGCTTCGGGGGACCCTATGGCTACACCTTC. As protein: CASSFGGPYGYTF.

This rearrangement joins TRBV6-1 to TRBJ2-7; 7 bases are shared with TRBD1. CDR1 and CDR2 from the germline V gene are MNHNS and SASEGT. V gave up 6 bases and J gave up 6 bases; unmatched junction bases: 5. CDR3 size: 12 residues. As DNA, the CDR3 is TGTGCCAGCAGGCGACAGGGCGGCGAGCAGTACGTC. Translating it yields CASRRQGGEQYV.

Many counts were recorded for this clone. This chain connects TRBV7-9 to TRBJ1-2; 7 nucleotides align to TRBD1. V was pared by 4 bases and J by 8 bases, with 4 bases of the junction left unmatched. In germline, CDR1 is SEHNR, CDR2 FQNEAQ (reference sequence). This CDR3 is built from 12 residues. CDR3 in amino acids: CASSWWDRGYTF. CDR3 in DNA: TGTGCCAGCAGCTGGTGGGACAGAGGCTACACCTTC.

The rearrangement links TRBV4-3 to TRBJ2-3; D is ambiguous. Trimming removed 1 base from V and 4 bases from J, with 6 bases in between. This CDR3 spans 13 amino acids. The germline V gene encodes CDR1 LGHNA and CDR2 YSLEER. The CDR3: CASSQGLSDTQYF. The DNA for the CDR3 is TGCGCCAGCAGCCAAGGTTTGTCAGATACGCAGTATTTT.

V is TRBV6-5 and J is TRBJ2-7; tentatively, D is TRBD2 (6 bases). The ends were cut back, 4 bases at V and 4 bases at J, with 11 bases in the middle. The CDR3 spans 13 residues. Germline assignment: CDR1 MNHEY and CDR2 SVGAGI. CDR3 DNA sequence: TGTGCCAGCAGTTTCGACAGCGGGTACGAGCAGTACTTC. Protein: CASSFDSGYEQYF.

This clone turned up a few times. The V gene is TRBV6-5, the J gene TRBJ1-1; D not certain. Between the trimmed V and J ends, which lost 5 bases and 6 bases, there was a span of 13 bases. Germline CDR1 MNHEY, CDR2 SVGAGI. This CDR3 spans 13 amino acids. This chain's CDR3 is CASSVAPTAEAFF. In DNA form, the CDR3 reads TGTGCCAGCAGTGTCGCCCCGACCGCTGAAGCTTTCTTT.

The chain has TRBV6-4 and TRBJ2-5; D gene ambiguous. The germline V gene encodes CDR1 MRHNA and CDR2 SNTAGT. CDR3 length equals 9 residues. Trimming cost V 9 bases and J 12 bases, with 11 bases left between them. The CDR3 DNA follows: TGTGCCAGACCGGGCCCAAAGTACTTC. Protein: CARPGPKYF.

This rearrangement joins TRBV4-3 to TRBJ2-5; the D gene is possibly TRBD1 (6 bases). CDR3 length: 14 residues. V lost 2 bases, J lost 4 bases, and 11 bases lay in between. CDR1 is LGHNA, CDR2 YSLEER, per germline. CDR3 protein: CASSQNAGVETQYF. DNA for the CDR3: TGCGCCAGCAGCCAAAACGCAGGGGTAGAGACCCAGTACTTC.

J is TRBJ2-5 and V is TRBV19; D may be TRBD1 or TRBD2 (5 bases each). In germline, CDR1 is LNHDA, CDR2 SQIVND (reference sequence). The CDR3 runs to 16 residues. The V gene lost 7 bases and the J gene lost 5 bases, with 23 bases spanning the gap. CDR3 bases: TGTGCCAGTACCCCCTCGGGGTCCAGGGTTGGCGAGACCCAGTACTTC. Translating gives CASTPSGSRVGETQYF.

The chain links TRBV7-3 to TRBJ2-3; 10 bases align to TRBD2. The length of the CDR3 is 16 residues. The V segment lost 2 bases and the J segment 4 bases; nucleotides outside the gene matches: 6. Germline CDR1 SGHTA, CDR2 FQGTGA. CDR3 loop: CASSLARAGGPDTQYF. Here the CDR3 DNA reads TGTGCCAGCAGCTTAGCGCGAGCGGGGGGGCCAGATACGCAGTATTTT.

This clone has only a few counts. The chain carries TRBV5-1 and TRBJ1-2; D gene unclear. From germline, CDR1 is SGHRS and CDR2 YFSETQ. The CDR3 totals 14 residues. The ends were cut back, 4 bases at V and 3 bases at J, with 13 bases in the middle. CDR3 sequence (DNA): TGCGCCAGCAGCGATACCGGGCCTCACTATGGCTACACCTTC. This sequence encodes CASSDTGPHYGYTF.

The DNA of the CDR3 is TGTGCCAGCAGCTTAGAGAGGACGGCCGGGGAGCTGTTTTTT. It yields the protein CASSLERTAGELFF. This chain joins TRBV11-2 and TRBJ2-2, with unresolved D. The CDR3 covers 14 residues. V shed 0 bases and J shed 6 bases, with 8 bases lying between them. CDR1 SGHAT and CDR2 FQNNGV come from the germline V gene.

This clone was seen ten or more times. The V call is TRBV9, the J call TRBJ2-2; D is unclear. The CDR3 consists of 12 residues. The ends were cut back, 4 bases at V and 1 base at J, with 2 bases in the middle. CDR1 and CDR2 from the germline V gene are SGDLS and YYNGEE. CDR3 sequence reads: CASSMNTGELFF. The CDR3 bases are TGTGCCAGCAGCATGAACACCGGGGAGCTGTTTTTT.

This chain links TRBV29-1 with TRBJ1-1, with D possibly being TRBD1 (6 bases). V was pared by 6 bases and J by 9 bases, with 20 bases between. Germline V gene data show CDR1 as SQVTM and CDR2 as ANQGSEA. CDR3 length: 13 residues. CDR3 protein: CSVIYPPQGKAFF. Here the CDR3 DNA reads TGCAGCGTCATCTATCCGCCACAGGGTAAAGCTTTCTTT.